A single sample is the source of the 5 T cell receptor beta chains below, sequenced in a study of blood T cell repertoires in COVID-19. Sequencing was performed with immunoSEQ multiplex PCR; in TCRdb, only in-frame clones are kept and a portion is missing. The data show 180,000 or so clones, almost 85% seen once. Sequencing was done on a sample of peripheral blood. These receptors all stem from a man in his forties or fifties who had recovered from COVID-19.

The chain carries TRBV5-6 and TRBJ2-7; TRBD2 matches at 11 bases. The CDR3 has 16 residues. V shed 3 bases, J shed 4 bases, and the junction held 9 bases outside the gene matches. CDR1 and CDR2 from the germline V gene are SGHDT and YYEEEE. The CDR3 nucleotides are TGTGCCAGCAGCTATAATAGCGGGAGGGCCCGATACGAGCAGTACTTC. Amino acid sequence: CASSYNSGRARYEQYF.

This CDR3 is CASSYRDRGTDTQYF. The CDR3 DNA reads TGTGCCAGCAGCTACCGGGACAGGGGCACAGATACGCAGTATTTT. The chain uses TRBV9 and TRBJ2-3; 9 positions agree with TRBD1. This CDR3 has 15 amino acids. The V segment lost 4 bases and the J segment 1 base; nucleotides outside the gene matches: 4. Germline lookup yields CDR1 SGDLS and CDR2 YYNGEE.

This clone has more than one count but fewer than ten. The chain uses TRBV30 and TRBJ1-6; TRBD1 is a possible D gene (5 bases). Germline CDR1 is GTSNPN and CDR2 is SVGIG (reference sequence). V was shortened by 2 bases and J by 0 bases, with 11 bases between the two germline ends. The CDR3 spans 16 residues. Here the CDR3 reads CAWSKVGGSYNSPLHF. Here the CDR3 DNA reads TGTGCCTGGAGTAAAGTCGGGGGCTCCTATAATTCACCCCTCCACTTT.

This clone has a single count. The chain joins TRBV5-6 to TRBJ1-3; 7 bases align to TRBD1. V shed 1 base and J 5 bases; nucleotides not matched to a gene: 3. The CDR3 runs 14 residues. Germline V gene sequence: CDR1 SGHDT, CDR2 YYEEEE. CDR3 region: CASSLQGVRNTIYF. The CDR3 coding sequence is TGTGCCAGCAGCTTGCAGGGGGTCCGAAACACCATATATTTT.

The J gene is TRBJ2-1, the V gene TRBV7-9; 7 bases map to TRBD1. V lost 6 bases and J lost 3; bases outside the gene matches: 8. This CDR3 has 15 amino acids. Germline CDR1 SEHNR, CDR2 FQNEAQ (reference sequence). CDR3 protein: CASRGTGAVYNEQFF. In DNA, the CDR3 is TGTGCCAGCAGAGGAACAGGGGCCGTCTACAATGAGCAGTTCTTC.